This TCR beta chain was documented in a study of radiotherapy plus CTLA-4 blockade in lung cancer. As for the study in general: Objective response rate was over 15%; disease control rate, around 30%.

V was pared by 4 bases and J by 7 bases, with 7 bases of the junction left unmatched. This CDR3 spans 13 amino acids. The germline CDR1 and CDR2 sequences are SGHRS and YFSETQ. Assay: immunoSEQ multiplex PCR; the TCRdb copy retains only in-frame clones and omits some. The sample yields roughly 48,000 clones, around 77% seen once. This clone was counted between two and nine times. What it binds is not known. Study-level points and caveats: The best prediction of response reportedly came from early blood T cell clone dynamics, with interferon-beta. The study found tumor-derived TCR clones expanded in blood after radiotherapy plus ipilimumab.

The source of this sequence is a human donor with non-small cell lung cancer who had stable disease on radiotherapy plus ipilimumab. Source: peripheral blood, taken from a patient treated with radiotherapy plus ipilimumab. This chain connects TRBV5-1 to TRBJ2-7, with 8 bases fitting TRBD2. The DNA for the CDR3 is TGCGCCAGCAGCCCCTGGACGGGAGGGGAGCAGTACTTC. Encoded protein: CASSPWTGGEQYF.